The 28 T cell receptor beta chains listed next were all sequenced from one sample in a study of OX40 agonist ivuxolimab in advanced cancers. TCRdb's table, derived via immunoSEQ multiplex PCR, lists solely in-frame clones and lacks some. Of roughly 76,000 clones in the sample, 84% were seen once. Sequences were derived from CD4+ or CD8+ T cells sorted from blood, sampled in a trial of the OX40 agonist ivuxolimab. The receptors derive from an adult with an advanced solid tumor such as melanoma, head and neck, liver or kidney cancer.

Written as DNA, the CDR3 is TGTGCCAGCAGCTTTTTAGACCCAGGAGGAGAGACCCAGTACTTC. This translates into CASSFLDPGGETQYF. The J gene is TRBJ2-5, the V gene TRBV5-4, with a weak D call TRBD2 (5 bases). This CDR3 is built from 15 residues. The germline V gene has CDR1 SGHNT and CDR2 YYREEE (reference sequence). The V end lost 2 bases, the J end lost 4 bases, and 15 bases lay between the germline ends. The complete variable domain, with remaining parts taken from reference TRBV5-4 and TRBJ2-5, reads ETGVTQSPTHLIKTRGQQVTLRCSSQSGHNTVSWYQQALGQGPQFIFQYYREEENGRGNFPPRFSGLQFPNYSSELNVNALELDDSALYLCASSFLDPGGETQYFGPGTRLLVL.

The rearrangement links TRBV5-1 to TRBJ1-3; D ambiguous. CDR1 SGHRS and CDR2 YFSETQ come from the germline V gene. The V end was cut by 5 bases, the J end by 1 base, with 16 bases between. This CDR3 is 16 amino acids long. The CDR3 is CASRFSLDPSGNTIYF. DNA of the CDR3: TGCGCCAGCAGATTTTCCTTGGACCCTTCTGGAAACACCATATATTTT.

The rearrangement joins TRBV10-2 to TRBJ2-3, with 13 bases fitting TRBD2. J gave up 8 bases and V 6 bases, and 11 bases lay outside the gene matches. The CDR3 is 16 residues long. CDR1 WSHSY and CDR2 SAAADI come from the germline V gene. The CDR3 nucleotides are TGCGCCAGCAGACCCACTAGCGGGGGGGCCAAGGTTACGCAGTATTTT. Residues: CASRPTSGGAKVTQYF.

CDR3 residues: CASSIWGSGTGGFTEAFF. CDR3 coding DNA: TGTGCCAGTAGTATTTGGGGATCCGGGACAGGGGGCTTTACTGAAGCTTTCTTT. V gene TRBV19 combines with J gene TRBJ1-1, with 12 bases that match TRBD1. The CDR3 covers 18 residues. After removal of 3 bases from V and 5 bases from J, the junction contained 13 bases not matched to a gene. The V gene's germline CDR1 is LNHDA and CDR2 SQIVND (reference sequence).

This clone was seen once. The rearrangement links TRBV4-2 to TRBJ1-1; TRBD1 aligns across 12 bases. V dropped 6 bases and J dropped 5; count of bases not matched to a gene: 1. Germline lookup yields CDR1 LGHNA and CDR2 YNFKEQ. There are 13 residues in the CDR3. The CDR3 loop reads CASRGQGATEAFF. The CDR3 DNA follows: TGTGCCAGCAGGGGACAGGGGGCGACTGAAGCTTTCTTT.

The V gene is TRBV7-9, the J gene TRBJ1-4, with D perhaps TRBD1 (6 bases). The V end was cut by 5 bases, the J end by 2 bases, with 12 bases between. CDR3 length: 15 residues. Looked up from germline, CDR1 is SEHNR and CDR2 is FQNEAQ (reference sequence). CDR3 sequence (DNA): TGTGCCAGCAGCCCGGGGGGGGGCACTAATGAAAAACTGTTTTTT. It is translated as CASSPGGGTNEKLFF.

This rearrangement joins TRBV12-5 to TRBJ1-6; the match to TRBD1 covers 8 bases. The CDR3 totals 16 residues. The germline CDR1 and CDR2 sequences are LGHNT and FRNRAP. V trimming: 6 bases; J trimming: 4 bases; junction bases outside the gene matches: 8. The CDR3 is CASGFWGDRYNSPLHF. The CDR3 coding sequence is TGTGCTAGTGGCTTCTGGGGGGACAGGTATAATTCACCCCTCCACTTT.

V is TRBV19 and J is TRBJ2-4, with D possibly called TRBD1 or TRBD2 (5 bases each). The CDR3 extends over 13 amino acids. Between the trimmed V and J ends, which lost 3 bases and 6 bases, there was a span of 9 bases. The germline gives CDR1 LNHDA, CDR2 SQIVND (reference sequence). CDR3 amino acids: CASSIRDGNIQYF. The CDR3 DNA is TGTGCCAGTAGTATTCGGGACGGAAACATTCAGTACTTC.

CDR3 region: CASSLGAGLYTEAFF. The CDR3 DNA reads as TGTGCCAGCAGCTTGGGAGCGGGCCTCTACACTGAAGCTTTCTTT. The chain links TRBV5-4 to TRBJ1-1; the D is unclear. The CDR3 runs to 15 residues. Per germline, CDR1 SGHNT and CDR2 YYREEE (reference sequence). V shed 0 bases and J shed 3 bases, with 12 bases lying between them. The full variable domain, with the rest looked up from reference TRBV5-4 and TRBJ1-1, is ETGVTQSPTHLIKTRGQQVTLRCSSQSGHNTVSWYQQALGQGPQFIFQYYREEENGRGNFPPRFSGLQFPNYSSELNVNALELDDSALYLCASSLGAGLYTEAFFGQGTRLTVV.

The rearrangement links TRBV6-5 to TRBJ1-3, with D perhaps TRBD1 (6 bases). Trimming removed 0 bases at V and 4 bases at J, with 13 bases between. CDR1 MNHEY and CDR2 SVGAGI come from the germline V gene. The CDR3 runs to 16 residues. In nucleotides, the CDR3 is TGTGCCAGCAGTTACTCGGCGGGGGCAGGAGGAAACACCATATATTTT. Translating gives CASSYSAGAGGNTIYF.

Here the CDR3 DNA reads TGTGCCAGCAGCGTGGGGCAGGGGGAAGAGACCCAGTACTTC. It codes for CASSVGQGEETQYF. The chain uses TRBV9 and TRBJ2-5; 7 nucleotides align to TRBD1. The CDR3 length is 14 residues. CDR1 SGDLS and CDR2 YYNGEE come from the germline V gene. V was pared by 2 bases and J by 3 bases, with 4 bases of the junction left unmatched.

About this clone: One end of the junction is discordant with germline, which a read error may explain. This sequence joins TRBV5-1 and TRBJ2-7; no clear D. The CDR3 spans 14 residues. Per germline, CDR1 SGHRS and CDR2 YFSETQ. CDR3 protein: CASSRFTFSYEQYF. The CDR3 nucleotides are TGTGCCAGCAGCCGATTTACATTCTCCTACGAGCAGTACTTC.

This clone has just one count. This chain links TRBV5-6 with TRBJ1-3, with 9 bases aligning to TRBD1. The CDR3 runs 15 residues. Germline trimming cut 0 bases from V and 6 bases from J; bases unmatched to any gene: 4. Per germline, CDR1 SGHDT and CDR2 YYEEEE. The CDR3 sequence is CASSLAGTGPNTIYF. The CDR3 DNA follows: TGTGCCAGCAGCTTGGCCGGGACAGGGCCAAACACCATATATTTT.

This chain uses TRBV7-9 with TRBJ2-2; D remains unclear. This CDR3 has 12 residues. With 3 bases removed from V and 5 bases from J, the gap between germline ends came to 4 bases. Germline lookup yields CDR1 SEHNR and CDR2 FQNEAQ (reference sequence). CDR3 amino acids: CASSLGTGELFF. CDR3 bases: TGTGCCAGCAGCTTGGGGACCGGGGAGCTGTTTTTT.

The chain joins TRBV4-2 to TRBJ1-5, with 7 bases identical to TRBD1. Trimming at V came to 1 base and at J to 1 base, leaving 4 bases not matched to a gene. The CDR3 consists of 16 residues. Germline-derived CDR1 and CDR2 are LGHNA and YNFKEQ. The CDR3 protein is CASSQGQGLSNQPQHF. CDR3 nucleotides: TGTGCCAGCAGCCAAGGACAGGGCTTAAGCAATCAGCCCCAGCATTTT.

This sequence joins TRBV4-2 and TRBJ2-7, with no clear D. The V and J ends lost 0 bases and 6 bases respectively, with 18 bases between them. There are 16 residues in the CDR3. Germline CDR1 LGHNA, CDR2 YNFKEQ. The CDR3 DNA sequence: TGTGCCAGCAGCCAAGATGAGGCTAGTGTGGGCCTCGAGCAGTACTTC. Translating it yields CASSQDEASVGLEQYF.

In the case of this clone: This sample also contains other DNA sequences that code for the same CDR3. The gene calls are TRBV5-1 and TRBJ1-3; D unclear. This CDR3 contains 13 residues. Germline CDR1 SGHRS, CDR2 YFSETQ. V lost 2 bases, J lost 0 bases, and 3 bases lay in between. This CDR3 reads CASSLGSGNTIYF. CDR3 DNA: TGCGCCAGCAGCTTAGGCTCTGGAAACACCATATATTTT. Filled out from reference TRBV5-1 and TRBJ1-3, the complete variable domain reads KAGVTQTPRYLIKTRGQQVTLSCSPISGHRSVSWYQQTPGQGLQFLFEYFSETQRNKGNFPGRFSGRQFSNSRSEMNVSTLELGDSALYLCASSLGSGNTIYFGEGSWLTVV.

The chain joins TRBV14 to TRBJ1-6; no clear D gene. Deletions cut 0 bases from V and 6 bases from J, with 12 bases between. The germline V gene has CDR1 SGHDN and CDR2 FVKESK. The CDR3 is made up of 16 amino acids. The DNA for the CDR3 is TGTGCCAGCAGCCAAGATCTACCGGGAGCTAATTCACCCCTCCACTTT. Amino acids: CASSQDLPGANSPLHF.

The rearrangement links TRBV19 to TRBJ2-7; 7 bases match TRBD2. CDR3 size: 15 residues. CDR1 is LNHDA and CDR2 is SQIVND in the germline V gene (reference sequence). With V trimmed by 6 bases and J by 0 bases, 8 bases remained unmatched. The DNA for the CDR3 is TGTGCCAGTAGGATGGAAGCGGGAACCTCCTACGAGCAGTACTTC. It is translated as CASRMEAGTSYEQYF.

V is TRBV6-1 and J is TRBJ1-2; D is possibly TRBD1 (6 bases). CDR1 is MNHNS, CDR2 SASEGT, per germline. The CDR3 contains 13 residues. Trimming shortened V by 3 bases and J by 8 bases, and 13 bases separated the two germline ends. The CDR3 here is CASSEAQGRGYTF. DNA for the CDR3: TGTGCCAGCAGTGAGGCCCAGGGGCGCGGCTACACCTTC.

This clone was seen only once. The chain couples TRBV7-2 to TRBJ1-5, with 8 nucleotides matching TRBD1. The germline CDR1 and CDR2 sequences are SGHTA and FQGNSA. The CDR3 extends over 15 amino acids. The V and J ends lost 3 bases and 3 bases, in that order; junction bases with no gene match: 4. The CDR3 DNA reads TGTGCCAGCAGCTTTGCAGGGGGCTTCAATCAGCCCCAGCATTTT. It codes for CASSFAGGFNQPQHF. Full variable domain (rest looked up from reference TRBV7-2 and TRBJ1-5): GAGVSQSPSNKVTEKGKDVELRCDPISGHTALYWYRQSLGQGLEFLIYFQGNSAPDKSGLPSDRFSAERTGGSVSTLTIQRTQQEDSAVYLCASSFAGGFNQPQHFGDGTRLSIL.

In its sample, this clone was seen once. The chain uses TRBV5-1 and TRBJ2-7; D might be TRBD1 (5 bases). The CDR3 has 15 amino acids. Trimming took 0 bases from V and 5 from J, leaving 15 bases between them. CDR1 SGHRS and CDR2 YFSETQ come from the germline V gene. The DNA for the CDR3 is TGCGCCAGCAGCTTGGTTGCAGGGCCAGGGAACGAGCAGTACTTC. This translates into CASSLVAGPGNEQYF.

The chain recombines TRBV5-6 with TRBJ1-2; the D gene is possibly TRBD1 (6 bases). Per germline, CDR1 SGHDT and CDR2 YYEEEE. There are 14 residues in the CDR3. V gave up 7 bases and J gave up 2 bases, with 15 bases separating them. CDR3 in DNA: TGTGCCAGCTTCCGCCGGGGGCACAACTATGGCTACACCTTC. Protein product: CASFRRGHNYGYTF.

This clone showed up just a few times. CDR3 sequence: CASSLPGQETQYF. CDR3 nucleotides: TGCGCCAGCAGCTTGCCCGGCCAAGAGACCCAGTACTTC. V and J are TRBV5-1 and TRBJ2-5, with unresolved D. Germline V lookup: CDR1 SGHRS, CDR2 YFSETQ. The length of the CDR3 is 13 residues. The V gene lost 1 base and the J gene lost 1 base, with 5 bases spanning the gap.

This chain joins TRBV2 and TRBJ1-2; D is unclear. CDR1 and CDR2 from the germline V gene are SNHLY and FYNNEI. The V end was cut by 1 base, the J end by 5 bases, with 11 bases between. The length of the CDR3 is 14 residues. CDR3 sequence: CASSEEGRRYGYTF. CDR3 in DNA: TGTGCCAGCAGTGAAGAGGGCCGACGATATGGCTACACCTTC.

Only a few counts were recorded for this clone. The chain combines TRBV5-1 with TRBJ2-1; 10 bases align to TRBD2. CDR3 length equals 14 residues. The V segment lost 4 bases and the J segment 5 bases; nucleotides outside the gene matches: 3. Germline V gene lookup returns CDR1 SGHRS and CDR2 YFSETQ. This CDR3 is CASSHLAGDNEQFF. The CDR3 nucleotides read TGCGCCAGCAGCCATCTAGCGGGGGACAATGAGCAGTTCTTC.

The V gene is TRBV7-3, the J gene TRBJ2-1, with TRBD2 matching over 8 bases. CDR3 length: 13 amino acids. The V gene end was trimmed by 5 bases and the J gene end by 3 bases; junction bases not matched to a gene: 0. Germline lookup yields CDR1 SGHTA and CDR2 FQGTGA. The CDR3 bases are TGTGCCAGCAGCCGGGGGGGCTACAATGAGCAGTTCTTC. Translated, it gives CASSRGGYNEQFF.

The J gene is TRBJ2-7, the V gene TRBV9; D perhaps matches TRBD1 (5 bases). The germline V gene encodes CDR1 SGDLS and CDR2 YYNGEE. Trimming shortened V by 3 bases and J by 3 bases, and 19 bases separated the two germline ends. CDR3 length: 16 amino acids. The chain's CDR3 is CASSGGIVESFYEQYF. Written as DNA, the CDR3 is TGTGCCAGCAGCGGGGGCATCGTGGAGTCCTTCTACGAGCAGTACTTC. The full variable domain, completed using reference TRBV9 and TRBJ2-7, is DSGVTQTPKHLITATGQRVTLRCSPRSGDLSVYWYQQSLDQGLQFLIQYYNGEERAKGNILERFSAQQFPDLHSELNLSSLELGDSALYFCASSGGIVESFYEQYFGPGTRLTVT.